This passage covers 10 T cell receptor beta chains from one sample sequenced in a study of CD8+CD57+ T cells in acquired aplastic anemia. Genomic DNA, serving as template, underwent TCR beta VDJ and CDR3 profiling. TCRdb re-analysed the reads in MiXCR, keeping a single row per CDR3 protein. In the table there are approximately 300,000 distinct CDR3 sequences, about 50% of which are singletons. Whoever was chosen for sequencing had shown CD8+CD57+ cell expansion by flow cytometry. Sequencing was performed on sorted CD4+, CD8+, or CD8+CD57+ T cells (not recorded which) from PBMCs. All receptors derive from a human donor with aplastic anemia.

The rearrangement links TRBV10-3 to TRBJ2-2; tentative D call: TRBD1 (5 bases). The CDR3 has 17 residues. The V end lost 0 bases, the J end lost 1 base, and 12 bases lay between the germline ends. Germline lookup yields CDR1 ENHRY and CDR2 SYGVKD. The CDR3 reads CAISESARQRNTGELFF. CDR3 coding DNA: TGTGCCATCAGTGAGTCCGCTAGACAGCGGAACACCGGGGAGCTGTTTTTT.

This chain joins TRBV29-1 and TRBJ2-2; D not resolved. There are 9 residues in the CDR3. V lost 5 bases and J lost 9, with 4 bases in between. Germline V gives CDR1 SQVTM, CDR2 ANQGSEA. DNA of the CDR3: TGCAGCGTTTCGCGGGAGCTGTTTTTT. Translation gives CSVSRELFF.

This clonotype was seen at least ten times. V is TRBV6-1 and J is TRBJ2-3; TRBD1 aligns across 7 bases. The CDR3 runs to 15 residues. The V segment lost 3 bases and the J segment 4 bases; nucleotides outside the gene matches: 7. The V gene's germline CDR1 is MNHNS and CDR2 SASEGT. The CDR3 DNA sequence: TGTGCCAGCAGTGAGGTCGTAGGGGGCTCAGATACGCAGTATTTT. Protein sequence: CASSEVVGGSDTQYF.

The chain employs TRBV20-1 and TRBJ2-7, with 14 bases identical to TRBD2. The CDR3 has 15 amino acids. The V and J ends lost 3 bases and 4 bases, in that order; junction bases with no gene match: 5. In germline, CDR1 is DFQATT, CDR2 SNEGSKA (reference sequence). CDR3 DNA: TGCAGTGCTAGGGGGACTAGCGGGAGTGGGTACGAGCAGTACTTC. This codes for CSARGTSGSGYEQYF.

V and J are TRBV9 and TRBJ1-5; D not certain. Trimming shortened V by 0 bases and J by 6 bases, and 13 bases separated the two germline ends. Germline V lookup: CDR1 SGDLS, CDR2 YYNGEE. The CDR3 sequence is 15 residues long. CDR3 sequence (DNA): TGTGCCAGCAGCGTAGCCCTCAGTTTCAGTCAGCCCCAGCATTTT. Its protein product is CASSVALSFSQPQHF.

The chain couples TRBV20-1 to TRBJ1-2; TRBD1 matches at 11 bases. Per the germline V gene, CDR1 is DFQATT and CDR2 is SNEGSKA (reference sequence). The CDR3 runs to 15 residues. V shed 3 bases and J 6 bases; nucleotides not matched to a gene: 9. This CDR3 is CSASRTGGVEDGYTF. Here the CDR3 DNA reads TGCAGTGCTAGCCGGACAGGGGGCGTCGAGGATGGCTACACCTTC.

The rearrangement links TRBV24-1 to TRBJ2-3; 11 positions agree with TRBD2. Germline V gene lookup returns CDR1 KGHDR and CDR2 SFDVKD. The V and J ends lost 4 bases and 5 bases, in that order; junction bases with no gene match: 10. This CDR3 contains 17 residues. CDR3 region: CATSDSTSGDWGDTQYF. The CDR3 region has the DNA TGTGCCACCAGTGACTCGACTAGCGGGGACTGGGGAGATACGCAGTATTTT.

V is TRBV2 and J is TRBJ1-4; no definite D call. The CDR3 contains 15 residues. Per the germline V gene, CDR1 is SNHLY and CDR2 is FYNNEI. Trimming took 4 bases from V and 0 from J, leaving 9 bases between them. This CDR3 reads CASSVRFPTNEKLFF. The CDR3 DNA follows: TGTGCCAGCAGTGTGAGGTTCCCAACTAATGAAAAACTGTTTTTT.

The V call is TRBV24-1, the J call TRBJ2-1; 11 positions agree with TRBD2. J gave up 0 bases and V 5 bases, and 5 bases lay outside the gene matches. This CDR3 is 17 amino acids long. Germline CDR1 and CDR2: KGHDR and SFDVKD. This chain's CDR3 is CATSGTGLADSYNEQFF. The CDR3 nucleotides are TGTGCCACCAGTGGTACGGGACTAGCGGACTCCTACAATGAGCAGTTCTTC.

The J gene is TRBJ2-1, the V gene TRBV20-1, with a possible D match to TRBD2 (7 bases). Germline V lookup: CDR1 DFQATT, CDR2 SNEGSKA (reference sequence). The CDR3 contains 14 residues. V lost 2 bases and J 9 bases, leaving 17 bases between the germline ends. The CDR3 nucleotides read TGCAGTGCTAGAACGAGGGGGGGCCTAGGTGAGCAGTTCTTC. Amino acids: CSARTRGGLGEQFF.